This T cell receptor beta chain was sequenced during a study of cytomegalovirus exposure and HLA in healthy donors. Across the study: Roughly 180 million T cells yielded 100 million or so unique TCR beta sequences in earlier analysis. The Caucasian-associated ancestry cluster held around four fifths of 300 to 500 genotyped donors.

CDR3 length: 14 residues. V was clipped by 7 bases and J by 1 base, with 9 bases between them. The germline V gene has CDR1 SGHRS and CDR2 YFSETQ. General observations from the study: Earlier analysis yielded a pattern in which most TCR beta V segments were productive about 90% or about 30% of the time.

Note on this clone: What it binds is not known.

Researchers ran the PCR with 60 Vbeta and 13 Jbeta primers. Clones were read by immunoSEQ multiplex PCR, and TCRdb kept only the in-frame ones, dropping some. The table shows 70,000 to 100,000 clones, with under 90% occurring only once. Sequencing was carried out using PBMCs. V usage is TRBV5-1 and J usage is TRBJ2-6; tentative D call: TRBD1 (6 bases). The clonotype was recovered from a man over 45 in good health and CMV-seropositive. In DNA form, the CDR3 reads TGCGCCAGCTGCCAGGGGTCTGGGGCCAACGTCCTGACTTTC. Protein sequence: CASCQGSGANVLTF.